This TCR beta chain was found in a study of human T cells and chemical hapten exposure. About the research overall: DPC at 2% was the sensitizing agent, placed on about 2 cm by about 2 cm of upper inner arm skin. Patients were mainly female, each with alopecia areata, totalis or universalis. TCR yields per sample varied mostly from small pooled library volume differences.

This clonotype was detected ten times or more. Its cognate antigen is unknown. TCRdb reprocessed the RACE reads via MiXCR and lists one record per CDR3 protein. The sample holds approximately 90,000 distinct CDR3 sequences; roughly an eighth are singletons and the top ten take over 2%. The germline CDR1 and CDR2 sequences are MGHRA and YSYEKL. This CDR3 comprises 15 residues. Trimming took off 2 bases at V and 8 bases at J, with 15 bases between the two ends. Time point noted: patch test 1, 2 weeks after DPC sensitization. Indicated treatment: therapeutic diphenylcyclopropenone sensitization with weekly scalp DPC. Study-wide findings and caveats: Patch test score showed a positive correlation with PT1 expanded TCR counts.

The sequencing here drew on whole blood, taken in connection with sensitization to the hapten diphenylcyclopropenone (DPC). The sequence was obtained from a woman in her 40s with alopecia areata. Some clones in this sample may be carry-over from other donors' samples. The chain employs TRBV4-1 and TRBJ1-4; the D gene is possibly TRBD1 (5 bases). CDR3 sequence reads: CASSQSPGAAEKLFF. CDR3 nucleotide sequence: TGCGCCAGCAGCCAAAGTCCCGGGGCAGCAGAAAAACTGTTTTTT.